This T cell receptor (beta chain) was captured in a study of radiation and T cells in renal cell carcinoma. Using immunoSEQ multiplex PCR, the repertoire was profiled, and TCRdb retains in-frame clones only, with some absent. The sample consists of 160,000 or so clones, approximately 88% of them appearing once. From germline, CDR1 is SGHNT and CDR2 YYREEE (reference sequence). Trimming at V came to 5 bases and at J to 1 base, leaving 5 bases not matched to a gene. The CDR3 runs 14 residues. Time point indicated: blood 2 weeks post-SBRT. Regarding treatment: 15 Gy SBRT to primary tumor, nephrectomy 4 weeks later. Radiation-treated patients gave blood at baseline, week 2 and week 4. Study outcomes and limitations: From baseline, blood top tumor clonotypes peaked at 2 weeks post-radiation.

Concerning this clone: The antigen remains unidentified. This sample includes further DNA sequences coding for the same CDR3.

The sequence derives from a woman aged 50 to 65 with renal cell carcinoma. The chain recombines TRBV5-4 with TRBJ1-1; 7 bases match TRBD1. Sequencing was performed on blood, taken from a patient whose treatment included radiotherapy and nephrectomy. The CDR3 region is CASSSRDRNTEAFF. CDR3 nucleotides: TGTGCCAGCAGTTCCCGGGACAGGAACACTGAAGCTTTCTTT.